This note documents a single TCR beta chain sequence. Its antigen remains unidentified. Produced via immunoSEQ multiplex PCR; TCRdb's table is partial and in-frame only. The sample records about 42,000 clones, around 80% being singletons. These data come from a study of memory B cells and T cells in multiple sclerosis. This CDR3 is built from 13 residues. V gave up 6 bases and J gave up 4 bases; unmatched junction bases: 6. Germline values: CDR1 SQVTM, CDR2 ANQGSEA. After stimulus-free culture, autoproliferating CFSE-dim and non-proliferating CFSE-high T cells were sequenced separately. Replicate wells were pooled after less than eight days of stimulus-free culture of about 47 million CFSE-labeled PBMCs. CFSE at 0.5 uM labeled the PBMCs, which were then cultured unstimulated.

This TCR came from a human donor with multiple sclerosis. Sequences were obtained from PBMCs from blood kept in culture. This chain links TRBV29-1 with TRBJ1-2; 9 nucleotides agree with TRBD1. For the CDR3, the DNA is TGCAGCGTAAAAGAGACAGGGGGCTATGGCTACACCTTC. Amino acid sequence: CSVKETGGYGYTF.